Below, one T cell receptor beta chain is given with its context. Its specificity is not known. This record belongs to a study of CXCR3-negative and CXCR3-positive naive CD8 T cells. Findings and limits, study-wide: More hydrophobic TRB CDR3s were found in CXCR3-positive naive cells than in CXCR3-negative naive cells.

UMI-labeled TRB cDNA libraries were prepared by 5' RACE. For each CDR3 protein, TCRdb gives one entry from its re-call of the 5' RACE reads, without DNA. This table lists 150,000 or so distinct CDR3 sequences. The CDR3 contains 13 residues. Sample: naive CXCR3+ CD8+ T cells from blood. The subset was: CD45RO-CCR7+CD27+CD95- naive CD8+ T cells expressing CXCR3 (TNR3+). This TCR was sampled from a human donor in good health. Some clones in this sample may be carry-over from other donors' samples. The rearrangement links TRBV12-3 or TRBV12-4 to TRBJ1-1; TCRdb's assignment of TRBD1 cannot be checked, as there is no DNA. CDR3 region: CASRGGGSTEAFF.